This TCR beta chain was recovered during a study of shared clonotypes between healthy human individuals. Trimming cost V 6 bases and J 4 bases, with 10 bases left between them. The CDR3 has 12 amino acids. Germline assignment: CDR1 SGHTA and CDR2 FQGNSA. For this clone: This sample includes further DNA sequences coding for the same CDR3.

Sequenced by immunoSEQ multiplex PCR; TCRdb stores in-frame clones only, minus some. In the table there are about 1.5 million clones, approximately 98% of which are singletons. The receptor's source is a man aged 25 to 40 in good health. J is TRBJ2-7 and V is TRBV7-2; TRBD1 might be the D (5 bases). What was sequenced was naive CD4+ T cells sorted from blood. This sample's subset: CD45RA+ positively selected. CDR3 in amino acids: CASSRGVYEQYF. In DNA form, the CDR3 reads TGTGCCAGCAGTAGGGGTGTGTACGAGCAGTACTTC.